This TCR beta chain was identified in a study of T cell responses to AZD1222 COVID-19 vaccine. On the study more broadly: Both about-4-week and about-12-week second-dose recipients were combined. Findings of the study overall: Reportedly, close to half of spike-specific TCRs are directed against unmutated variant regions. There were mostly white British donors and more females than males, and clonal diversity was possibly underestimated. Baseline seropositives among AZD1222 recipients totaled only six or seven.

V lost 3 bases and J lost 2, with 18 bases in between. The CDR3 covers 16 residues. Germline V gene sequence: CDR1 SGHDT, CDR2 YYEEEE. Remarks on this clone: The antigen is undetermined.

Method: immunoSEQ multiplex PCR; TCRdb's copy keeps in-frame clones and lacks some. The table records fewer than 200,000 clones, 80% to 95% of them present only once. Sequencing was performed on peripheral blood, taken on day 0 of AZD1222 vaccination. This rearrangement joins TRBV5-6 to TRBJ2-7, with D possibly TRBD2 on 6 matching bases. This sequence was found in an adult in good health. CDR3 in amino acids: CASSSPLASDPYEQYF. The CDR3 region has the DNA TGTGCCAGCAGCTCCCCCCTCGCTAGCGATCCCTACGAGCAGTACTTC.